This T cell receptor beta chain was identified during a study of T cell responses to AZD1222 COVID-19 vaccine. In this sample, this clone turned up many times. Its antigen is currently unknown. The CDR3 extends over 13 amino acids. The V and J ends lost 0 bases and 12 bases, in that order; junction bases with no gene match: 5. Study observations and caveats: Elevations in Spike-specific TCR breadth and depth followed administration of two AZD1222 doses. In a largely white British group with more females than males, clonal diversity was possibly underestimated. Just a handful of AZD1222 recipients were seropositive at baseline. Repertoire sampling was restricted to post-peak T cell response timepoints.

Repertoires were generated with immunoSEQ multiplex PCR, while TCRdb's copy carries only in-frame clones and drops some. Of approximately 190,000 clones listed, 85% to 95% are singletons. This TCR was recovered from an adult in good health. The gene calls are TRBV12-3 or TRBV12-4 and TRBJ1-2; 9 bases fit TRBD1. The input for sequencing was peripheral blood, taken on day 0 of AZD1222 vaccination. The CDR3 coding sequence is TGTGCCAGCAGTTTAGCGGGGACAGGGAGACACACCTTC. Amino acids: CASSLAGTGRHTF.